This is a list of T cell receptor beta chains from one sample in a study of cytomegalovirus exposure and HLA in healthy donors. Assay used: immunoSEQ multiplex PCR; TCRdb lists only in-frame clones, some missing. Of over 70,000 clones in the sample, around 90% were seen once. Sample: PBMCs. These receptors were taken from a woman aged 18-29 years in good health and CMV-seropositive. Each CDR3 is given with its conserved first and last residue. D genes are given only for firm matches. Size values are once, few and many counts, or a class for expanded clones, and some rows have none.

NA	TRBV2	NA	TRBJ1-5	CASSEEELWQPQHF	TGTGCCAGCAGTGAAGAGGAGTTGTGGCAGCCCCAGCATTTT
NA	TRBV5-4	NA	TRBJ1-1	CASSLKRGPGAEAFF	TGTGCCAGCAGCTTGAAGAGGGGACCAGGGGCTGAAGCTTTCTTT
NA	TRBV28	NA	TRBJ2-7	CASSGLLSSYEQYF	TGTGCCAGCAGTGGACTTCTTAGCTCCTACGAGCAGTACTTC
NA	TRBV25-1	NA	TRBJ1-5	CASSGDTSNQPQHF	TGTGCCAGCAGTGGGGACACTAGCAATCAGCCCCAGCATTTT
NA	TRBV7-2	NA	TRBJ1-5	CASSLVQNQPQHF	TGTGCCAGCAGCCTCGTCCAGAATCAGCCCCAGCATTTT
TRBD1	TRBV18	NA	TRBJ1-1	CASSPLQGLNTEAFF	TGTGCCAGCTCACCATTACAGGGGTTGAACACTGAAGCTTTCTTT
TRBD1	TRBV28	NA	TRBJ2-7	CASRIQGARSYEQYF	TGTGCCAGCAGAATCCAGGGGGCGCGGTCCTACGAGCAGTACTTC
NA	TRBV6-1	few	TRBJ1-2	CASSGLGQTLGYGYTF	TGTGCCAGCAGTGGATTGGGACAAACCCTCGGCTATGGCTACACCTTC
TRBD2	TRBV30	NA	TRBJ2-1	CAWSGAGTSGNEQFF	TGTGCCTGGAGTGGTGCCGGGACTAGCGGCAATGAGCAGTTCTTC
NA	TRBV18	once	TRBJ1-4	CASSPRAGVNEKLFF	TGTGCCAGCTCACCGCGGGCAGGGGTGAATGAAAAACTGTTTTTT
NA	TRBV28	NA	TRBJ2-7	CASSLSVEQYF	TGTGCCAGCAGTTTATCGGTCGAGCAGTACTTC
TRBD1	TRBV10-2	NA	TRBJ2-7	CAHMRIDPGTGRYEQYF	TGCGCCCACATGCGAATAGACCCCGGGACAGGAAGATACGAGCAGTACTTC
NA	TRBV14	NA	TRBJ2-7	CASSQGSLDEQYF	TGTGCCAGCAGCCAAGGTTCTCTCGACGAGCAGTACTTC
TRBD2	TRBV11-2	once	TRBJ2-1	CASSPSGGAYNEQFF	TGTGCCAGCAGCCCTAGCGGGGGGGCCTACAATGAGCAGTTCTTC
NA	TRBV9	NA	TRBJ1-4	CASSATVTNEKLFF	TGTGCCAGCAGCGCTACAGTAACTAATGAAAAACTGTTTTTT
TRBD1	TRBV4-3	once	TRBJ2-7	CASSQMGTGGYEQYF	TGCGCCAGCAGCCAAATGGGGACAGGGGGCTACGAGCAGTACTTC
TRBD1	TRBV27	NA	TRBJ1-1	CASSSDRDEAFF	TGTGCCAGCAGTTCGGACAGGGACGAAGCTTTCTTT
TRBD2	TRBV27	NA	TRBJ2-2	CASSLLGLAGSSNTGELFF	TGTGCCAGCAGTTTATTGGGGCTAGCGGGATCCTCGAACACCGGGGAGCTGTTTTTT
TRBD2	TRBV11-2	NA	TRBJ2-3	CASSLVTGLTDTQYF	TGTGCCAGCAGCTTAGTTACGGGACTAACAGATACGCAGTATTTT
NA	TRBV6-5	NA	TRBJ2-7	CASSYSPRSYEQYF	TGTGCCAGCAGTTACTCGCCCAGATCCTACGAGCAGTACTTC
TRBD1	TRBV7-2	once	TRBJ1-1	CASSLPGQENTEAFF	TGTGCCAGCAGCTTACCAGGACAGGAGAACACTGAAGCTTTCTTT
NA	TRBV7-9	NA	TRBJ1-5	CASSSGSGGYQPQHF	TGTGCCAGCAGCTCCGGGTCTGGGGGCTATCAGCCCCAGCATTTT
NA	TRBV2	NA	TRBJ1-2	CASSETAENYGYTF	TGTGCCAGCAGTGAAACCGCAGAAAACTATGGCTACACCTTC
NA	TRBV12-5	NA	TRBJ2-1	CASGRQVNEQFF	TGTGCTAGTGGCCGACAGGTCAATGAGCAGTTCTTC
NA	TRBV6-1	NA	TRBJ2-3	CASSEALRTDTQYF	TGTGCCAGCAGTGAAGCTCTGAGGACAGATACGCAGTATTTT
NA	TRBV4-2	once	TRBJ1-1	CASSPQTGAAMNTEAFF	TGTGCCAGCAGCCCCCAGACAGGTGCGGCGATGAACACTGAAGCTTTCTTT
NA	TRBV28	NA	TRBJ2-7	CASTQTGFYEQYF	TGTGCCAGCACCCAAACAGGGTTCTACGAGCAGTACTTC
NA	TRBV9	NA	TRBJ1-4	CASSVGTANEKLFF	TGTGCCAGCAGCGTAGGGACAGCTAATGAAAAACTGTTTTTT
TRBD2	TRBV28	NA	TRBJ2-1	CASSGTSAYNEQFF	TGTGCCAGCAGTGGGACTAGCGCCTACAATGAGCAGTTCTTC
NA	TRBV29-1	once	TRBJ2-7	CSVRGPAYEQYF	TGCAGCGTCAGGGGACCGGCCTACGAGCAGTACTTC
TRBD1	TRBV29-1	NA	TRBJ2-7	CSVTPGQTYEQYF	TGCAGCGTCACCCCGGGACAGACCTACGAGCAGTACTTC
NA	TRBV7-2	NA	TRBJ2-7	CASSLEGGAITYEQYF	TGTGCCAGCAGCTTAGAAGGCGGCGCCATCACCTACGAGCAGTACTTC
NA	TRBV10-3	few	TRBJ2-1	CAIEGGNEQFF	TGTGCCATCGAGGGCGGGAATGAGCAGTTCTTC
NA	TRBV4-2	NA	TRBJ1-1	CASSQRQVNTEAFF	TGTGCCAGCAGCCAACGACAGGTAAACACTGAAGCTTTCTTT
NA	TRBV4-1	NA	TRBJ1-2	CASSQVVRREIAYGYTF	TGCGCCAGCAGCCAAGTTGTTAGAAGGGAGATTGCTTATGGCTACACCTTC
NA	TRBV5-4	NA	TRBJ1-1	CASSPTSGYTEAFF	TGTGCCAGCAGCCCAACATCAGGGTATACTGAAGCTTTCTTT
TRBD2	TRBV28	NA	TRBJ2-4	CARRDSGGPGSIQYF	TGTGCCAGGAGGGATAGCGGGGGGCCGGGAAGCATTCAGTACTTC
TRBD1	TRBV5-6	NA	TRBJ1-2	CASSGGDSNYGYTF	TGTGCCAGCAGCGGAGGGGACAGTAACTATGGCTACACCTTC
NA	TRBV6-1	NA	TRBJ1-6	CASNYADNSPLHF	TGTGCCAGCAATTACGCAGATAATTCACCCCTCCACTTT
NA	TRBV11-2	NA	TRBJ1-2	CASSFTSYGYTF	TGTGCCAGCAGCTTTACCAGCTATGGCTACACCTTC